A single sample gave rise to the 17 T cell receptor beta chains below, sequenced in a study of cytomegalovirus exposure and HLA in healthy donors. PCR amplification relied on 60 Vbeta primers (plus 13 Jbeta primers). TCRdb's table, derived via immunoSEQ multiplex PCR, lists solely in-frame clones and lacks some. The table lists roughly 120,000 clones, around 78% of them singletons. The specimen sequenced was PBMCs. These receptors came from a middle-aged man in good health and CMV-seronegative.

The chain is built from TRBV12-5 and TRBJ2-1, with TRBD2 matching 10 bases. The junction had 3 bases not matched to a gene; V was cut back by 6 bases and J by 13 bases. This CDR3 has 11 residues. The V gene's germline CDR1 is LGHNT and CDR2 FRNRAP. The CDR3 region has the DNA TGTGCTAGTGGAGAGCGGGGGGGACAGTTCTTC. Protein sequence: CASGERGGQFF.

The V gene is TRBV11-3, the J gene TRBJ2-1, with TRBD2 identical over 7 bases. V dropped 3 bases and J dropped 0; count of bases not matched to a gene: 5. This CDR3 region has 16 residues. Germline V lookup: CDR1 SGHNT, CDR2 YENEEA. Here the CDR3 DNA reads TGTGCCAGCAGCTTGGGCGGCGGGAGCTCCTACAATGAGCAGTTCTTC. Translated: CASSLGGGSSYNEQFF.

V is TRBV11-3 and J is TRBJ1-3; D is uncertain. Germline V gene data show CDR1 as SGHNT and CDR2 as YENEEA. The CDR3 covers 13 residues. V lost 3 bases to trimming and J lost 4 bases, with 7 bases between them. CDR3: CASSFRQGNTIYF. CDR3 sequence (DNA): TGTGCCAGCAGCTTTCGACAAGGAAACACCATATATTTT.

The chain carries TRBV10-1 and TRBJ2-7; D not certain. Germline-derived CDR1 and CDR2 are WNHNN and SYGVQD (reference sequence). The V gene lost 6 bases and the J gene lost 6 bases, with 9 bases spanning the gap. This CDR3 contains 11 residues. The CDR3 region has the DNA TGCGCCAGCAGGATCAGTGGCGAGCAGTACTTC. It specifies CASRISGEQYF.

The chain links TRBV30 to TRBJ1-1, with D maybe TRBD1 (5 bases). The CDR3 loop spans 13 amino acids. CDR1 is GTSNPN, CDR2 SVGIG, per germline (reference sequence). The V gene lost 3 bases and the J gene lost 4 bases, with 12 bases spanning the gap. For the CDR3, the DNA is TGTGCCTGGAGAGTGGGGGGGGGCACTGAAGCTTTCTTT. This sequence encodes CAWRVGGGTEAFF.

CDR3 nucleotides: TGTGCCAGCAGTTTTAGGGGAAGGAATCAGCCCCAGCATTTT. It translates to CASSFRGRNQPQHF. V gene TRBV27 combines with J gene TRBJ1-5, with a tentative D call TRBD1 (5 bases). There are 14 residues in the CDR3. V was pared by 3 bases and J by 4 bases, with 10 bases between. Per the germline V gene, CDR1 is MNHEY and CDR2 is SMNVEV (reference sequence).

Concerning this clone: Other DNA sequences in the same sample also yield this CDR3. This chain joins TRBV4-3 and TRBJ2-1, with a weak D call TRBD2 (6 bases). The CDR3 spans 16 residues. Germline values: CDR1 LGHNA, CDR2 YSLEER. V was shortened by 0 bases and J by 2 bases, with 11 bases between the two germline ends. The CDR3 protein is CASSQDGAGPYNEQFF. Written as DNA, the CDR3 is TGCGCCAGCAGCCAAGATGGAGCGGGCCCCTACAATGAGCAGTTCTTC.

The chain combines TRBV7-8 with TRBJ1-6; 8 bases are shared with TRBD1. The CDR3 contains 22 residues. With V trimmed by 6 bases and J by 2 bases, 24 bases remained unmatched. CDR1 and CDR2 (germline): SGHVS, FQNEAQ. The CDR3 DNA is TGTGCCAGCAGTCAAACAACTTACCAGCTACAGGGGGGAAGAGCCTATAATTCACCCCTCCACTTT. This gives the protein CASSQTTYQLQGGRAYNSPLHF.

The chain uses TRBV6-5 and TRBJ2-7; D gene ambiguous. The V gene lost 0 bases and the J gene lost 6 bases, with 15 bases spanning the gap. This CDR3 is built from 15 residues. Germline V CDR1 and CDR2: MNHEY, SVGAGI. In DNA form, the CDR3 reads TGTGCCAGCAGTTACTCGGCAGGTTCATTCGGCGAGCAGTACTTC. Translation gives CASSYSAGSFGEQYF.

The chain couples TRBV6-4 to TRBJ2-2; tentatively, D is TRBD2 (5 bases). CDR1 is MRHNA and CDR2 is SNTAGT in the germline V gene. The CDR3 is 15 amino acids. Trimming removed 0 bases from V and 5 bases from J, with 10 bases in between. CDR3 nucleotide sequence: TGTGCCAGCAGTGACTCGAGTCGGGGAACCGGGGAGCTGTTTTTT. Protein sequence: CASSDSSRGTGELFF.

The V gene is TRBV9, the J gene TRBJ1-3; D gene uncertain. Germline CDR1 reads SGDLS; CDR2 reads YYNGEE. The CDR3 is made up of 15 amino acids. V dropped 4 bases and J dropped 2 bases, with 13 bases sitting between them. The CDR3 DNA reads as TGTGCCAGCAGCTTTTCCGCGGGAGCTGGAAACACCATATATTTT. Its translation is CASSFSAGAGNTIYF.

This clone was counted between two and nine times. This chain links TRBV4-3 with TRBJ1-5; D is undetermined. The V and J ends lost 0 bases and 6 bases respectively, with 6 bases between them. Germline V gives CDR1 LGHNA, CDR2 YSLEER. There are 13 residues in the CDR3. CDR3 region: CASSQELRQPQHF. The CDR3, as DNA: TGCGCCAGCAGCCAAGAACTTCGTCAGCCCCAGCATTTT.

As regards this clone: The sample holds other DNA sequences that translate to the same CDR3. This chain connects TRBV18 to TRBJ2-7, with a possible D match to TRBD1 (6 bases). The germline V gene has CDR1 KGHSH and CDR2 LQKENI. The CDR3 has 13 residues. With 3 bases removed from V and 2 bases from J, the gap between germline ends came to 8 bases. CDR3 region: CASSPGQTYEQYF. As DNA, the CDR3 is TGTGCCAGCTCACCCGGACAGACCTACGAGCAGTACTTC.

This clone was picked up a small number of times. The J gene is TRBJ1-4, the V gene TRBV28; TRBD1 matches 8 bases. CDR1 and CDR2 (germline): MDHEN, SYDVKM. After removal of 2 bases from V and 0 bases from J, the junction contained 14 bases not matched to a gene. This CDR3 is built from 20 residues. The CDR3 region has the DNA TGTGCCAGCAGTTTAGCCCCACTCAGACAGGGGAAGTCAACTAATGAAAAACTGTTTTTT. This encodes CASSLAPLRQGKSTNEKLFF.

The chain's CDR3 is CASSYSLKGREREQYF. The DNA for the CDR3 is TGTGCCAGCAGTTATAGTTTAAAGGGGCGAGAACGGGAGCAGTACTTC. This chain uses TRBV6-5 with TRBJ2-7; D is possibly TRBD1 (5 bases). The germline gives CDR1 MNHEY, CDR2 SVGAGI. The CDR3 loop spans 16 amino acids. V lost 3 bases and J 7 bases, leaving 22 bases between the germline ends.

The chain joins TRBV6-6 to TRBJ1-6; TRBD1 is a possible D gene (6 bases). V lost 8 bases, J lost 7 bases, and 15 bases lay in between. Germline values: CDR1 MNHNY, CDR2 SVGAGI (reference sequence). This CDR3 has 14 amino acids. The CDR3 loop is CASRHDRQNSPLHF. The CDR3 nucleotides read TGTGCCAGCCGCCACGACAGGCAGAATTCACCCCTCCACTTT.

The chain joins TRBV7-2 to TRBJ1-5; D perhaps matches TRBD1 (6 bases). With 2 bases removed from V and 2 bases from J, the gap between germline ends came to 13 bases. The CDR3 has 16 residues. The germline V gene has CDR1 SGHTA and CDR2 FQGNSA. The CDR3 sequence: CASSLSRAGGNQPQHF. CDR3 DNA sequence: TGTGCCAGCAGCTTAAGCAGGGCAGGGGGCAATCAGCCCCAGCATTTT.